A single sample is the source of the 2 T cell receptor beta chains below, sequenced in a study of shared clonotypes between healthy human individuals. Repertoires were generated with immunoSEQ multiplex PCR, while TCRdb's copy carries only in-frame clones and drops some. The sample gives 550,000 to 600,000 clones, roughly 79% of which show up once; around 12% is in the top ten. Sequences were obtained from PBMCs. The receptor source for this set is a woman aged 40 to 50 in good health. Some clones in this sample may be carry-over from other donors' samples.

This clone has a single count. This chain joins TRBV12-5 and TRBJ2-1; 7 bases fit TRBD2. With V trimmed by 7 bases and J by 3 bases, 3 bases remained unmatched. Looked up from germline, CDR1 is LGHNT and CDR2 is FRNRAP. The CDR3 has 13 amino acids. Here the CDR3 reads CASAGGIYNEQFF. CDR3 nucleotides: TGTGCTAGTGCCGGGGGGATCTACAATGAGCAGTTCTTC.

The chain couples TRBV2 to TRBJ2-3, with D unclear. This CDR3 region has 15 residues. The germline V gene has CDR1 SNHLY and CDR2 FYNNEI. Trimming stripped 7 bases from V and 0 bases from J, with 14 bases between. Written as DNA, the CDR3 is TGTGCCAGCACCCCCGATGGCAGGAGCACAGATACGCAGTATTTT. Its protein product is CASTPDGRSTDTQYF.